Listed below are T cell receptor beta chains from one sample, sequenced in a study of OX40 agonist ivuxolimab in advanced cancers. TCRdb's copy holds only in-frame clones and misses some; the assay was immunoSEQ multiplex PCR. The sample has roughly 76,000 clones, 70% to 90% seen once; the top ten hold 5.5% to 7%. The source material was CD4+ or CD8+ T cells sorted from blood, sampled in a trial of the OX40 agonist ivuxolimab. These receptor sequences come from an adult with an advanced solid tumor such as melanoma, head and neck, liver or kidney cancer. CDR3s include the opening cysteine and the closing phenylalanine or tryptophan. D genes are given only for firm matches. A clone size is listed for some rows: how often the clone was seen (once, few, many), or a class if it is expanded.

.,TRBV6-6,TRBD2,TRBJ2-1,TGTGCCAGCAGGGAACTAGCGGCAGAAGGCGATGAGCAGTTCTTC,CASRELAAEGDEQFF
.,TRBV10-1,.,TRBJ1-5,TGCGCCAGCAGTGAGTCTGGGACATATGTGATTTATGGGAGCGCCCAGCATTTT,CASSESGTYVIYGSAQHF
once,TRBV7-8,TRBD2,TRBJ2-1,TGTGCCAGCAGCTCCGGACCGGGACTAGCGGTGGATGAGCAGTTCTTC,CASSSGPGLAVDEQFF
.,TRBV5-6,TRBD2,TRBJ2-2,TGTGCCAGCAGCCAAGATGTGCGGGAGCGAACCGGGGAGCTGTTTTTT,CASSQDVRERTGELFF
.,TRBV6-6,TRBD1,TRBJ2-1,TGTGCCAGCAGCGATACTATGACAGGGGTCAACAATGAGCAGTTCTTC,CASSDTMTGVNNEQFF
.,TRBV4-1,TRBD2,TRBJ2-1,TGCGCCAGCAGCCTTTACATGGGGACTAGCGGCTACAATGAGCAGTTCTTC,CASSLYMGTSGYNEQFF
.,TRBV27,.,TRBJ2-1,TGTGCCAGCAGACCAAATGGACAGAGCTCCTACAATGAGCAGTTCTTC,CASRPNGQSSYNEQFF
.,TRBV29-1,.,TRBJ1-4,TGCAGCACACTCGGGAGGGGCGGTGAAAAACTGTTTTTT,CSTLGRGGEKLFF
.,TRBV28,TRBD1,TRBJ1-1,TGTGCCAGCAGGCGGGGGACAGGGGCTAGCACTGAAGCTTTCTTT,CASRRGTGASTEAFF
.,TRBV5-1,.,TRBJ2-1,TGCGCCAGCAGCGCCATGCTAGCTACAGCGAACAATGAGCAGTTCTTC,CASSAMLATANNEQFF
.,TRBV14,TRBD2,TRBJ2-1,TGTGCCAGCAGCCAAGAACCAGCGGGGGGGCGATGGGGATACAATGAGCAGTTCTTC,CASSQEPAGGRWGYNEQFF
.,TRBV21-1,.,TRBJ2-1,TGTGCCAGCTTTCGGACTAGCGGGGACAACAATGAGCAGTTCTTC,CASFRTSGDNNEQFF
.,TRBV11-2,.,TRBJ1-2,TGTGCCAGCAGCTTAACTTCTAGAGGCTACACCTTC,CASSLTSRGYTF
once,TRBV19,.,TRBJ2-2,TGTGCCAGTACCGACATCCCGGAGTGGGGGCAGTATACCGGGGAGCTGTTTTTT,CASTDIPEWGQYTGELFF
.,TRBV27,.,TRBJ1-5,TGTGCCAGCAGTCCCCGTAGTGTCAATCAGCCCCAGCATTTT,CASSPRSVNQPQHF
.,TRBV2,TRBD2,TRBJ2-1,TGTGCCAGCAGTCCTCCCCGCTTAGCGGGGGTACCCTACAATGAGCAGTTCTTC,CASSPPRLAGVPYNEQFF
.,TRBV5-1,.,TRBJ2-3,TGCGCCAGCAGCTCACAGGGTTTAGGGGATACGCAGTATTTT,CASSSQGLGDTQYF
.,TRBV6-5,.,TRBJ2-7,TGTGCCAGCAGTTACTCGATTAACGGGCACGAGCAGTACTTC,CASSYSINGHEQYF
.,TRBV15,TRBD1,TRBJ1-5,TGTGCCACCAGCAGGGGGGACAGGCGTAATCAGCCCCAGCATTTT,CATSRGDRRNQPQHF
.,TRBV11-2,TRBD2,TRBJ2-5,TGTGCCAGCAGCTCGTCCGGGACTAGCGGGCGAGAGACCCAGTACTTC,CASSSSGTSGRETQYF
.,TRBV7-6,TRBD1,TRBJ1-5,TGTGCCAGCAGCTTAGGACAGGGGTGGAGCAATCAGCCCCAGCATTTT,CASSLGQGWSNQPQHF
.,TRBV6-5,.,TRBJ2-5,TGTGCCAGCAGGACTGTTTTTGGGGTCCAGTACTTC,CASRTVFGVQYF
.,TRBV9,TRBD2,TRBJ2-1,TGTGCCAGCAGCGTAGGGGGACTAGCTGAGAATGAGCAGTTCTTC,CASSVGGLAENEQFF
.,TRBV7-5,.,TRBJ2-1,TGTGCCAGAAGCTTATCGAAGTGGGCGGTACATTATTACAATGAGCAGTTCTTC,CARSLSKWAVHYYNEQFF
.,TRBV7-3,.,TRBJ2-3,TGTGCCAGCAGCTCTCCAACAGAAACAGATACGCAGTATTTT,CASSSPTETDTQYF
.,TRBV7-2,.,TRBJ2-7,TGTGCCAGCAGGCAAGGCGTCAGGGCTGAAGAGCAGTACTTC,CASRQGVRAEEQYF
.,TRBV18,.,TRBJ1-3,TGTGCCAGCTCACCGTCGGCTTTCACCATATATTTT,CASSPSAFTIYF
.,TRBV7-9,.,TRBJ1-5,TGTGCCAGCAGCTCCGGGGGGAGCAATCAGCCCCAGCATTTT,CASSSGGSNQPQHF
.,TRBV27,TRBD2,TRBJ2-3,TGTGCCAGCAGTTTGGGTCTAGCGGCCACAGATACGCAGTATTTT,CASSLGLAATDTQYF
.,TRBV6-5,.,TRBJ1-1,TGTGCCAGCAGGGGGGCCTACACTGAAGCTTTCTTT,CASRGAYTEAFF
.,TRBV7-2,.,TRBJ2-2,TGTGCCAGCAGCTTAGAGGGGGACCTCGGGGAGCTGTTTTTT,CASSLEGDLGELFF
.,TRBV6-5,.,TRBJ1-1,TGTGCCAGCAGTCAGGACGGGAACACTGAAGCTTTCTTT,CASSQDGNTEAFF
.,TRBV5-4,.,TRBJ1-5,TGTGCCAGCAGCCAGGACAATCCAAATCAGCCCCAGCATTTT,CASSQDNPNQPQHF
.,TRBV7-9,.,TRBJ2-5,TGTGCCAGCAGCTTAGGAGGAGACCAAGAGACCCAGTACTTC,CASSLGGDQETQYF
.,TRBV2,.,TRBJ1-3,TGTGCCAGCAGGCTCGGGGCGCCTGGAAACACCATATATTTT,CASRLGAPGNTIYF
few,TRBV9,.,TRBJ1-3,TGTGCCAGCAGCGACACAGGGCCCATCTCTGGAAACACCATATATTTT,CASSDTGPISGNTIYF
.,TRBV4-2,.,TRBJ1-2,TGTGCCAGCAGCCAAGCGGGTGACTATGGCTACACCTTC,CASSQAGDYGYTF
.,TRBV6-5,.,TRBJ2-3,TGTGCCAGCCGGTTTGGGCAGTACACAGATACGCAGTATTTT,CASRFGQYTDTQYF
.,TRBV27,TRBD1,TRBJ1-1,TGTGCCAGCAGTTTATTCGCTGTCGCCACCGGGACAGGGATGACTGAAGCTTTCTTT,CASSLFAVATGTGMTEAFF
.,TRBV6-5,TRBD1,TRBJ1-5,TGTGCCAGCAGTTCGGTGACAGGGGGTAGCAATCAGCCCCAGCATTTT,CASSSVTGGSNQPQHF
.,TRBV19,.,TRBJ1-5,TGTGCCAGTAGTATAATGTCGATTCAGCCCCAGCATTTT,CASSIMSIQPQHF
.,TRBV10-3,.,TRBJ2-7,TGTGCCATCAGTGCGGACAGCTCTTGGGAGCAGTACTTC,CAISADSSWEQYF
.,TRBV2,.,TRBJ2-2,TGTGCCAGCAGTGAAGGGCTCAGAACCGGGGAGCTGTTTTTT,CASSEGLRTGELFF
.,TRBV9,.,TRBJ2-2,TGTGCCAGCAGCGTAGAAGGACCTTCTTCCTGGGAGCTGTTTTTT,CASSVEGPSSWELFF
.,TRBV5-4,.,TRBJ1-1,TGTGCCAGCAGCTTACAGGGATCCGGTGAAGCTTTCTTT,CASSLQGSGEAFF
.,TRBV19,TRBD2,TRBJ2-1,TGTGCCAGTAGCCCCGGCGGACTAGCGGACGCCTACAATGAGCAGTTCTTC,CASSPGGLADAYNEQFF
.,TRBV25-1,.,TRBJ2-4,TGTGCCAGCAGTCCGGATACCAAAAACATTCAGTACTTC,CASSPDTKNIQYF
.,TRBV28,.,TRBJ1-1,TGTGCCAGCCTCGAAAGGGCTGAAGCTTTCTTT,CASLERAEAFF
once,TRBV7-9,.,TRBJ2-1,TGTGCCAGCTCCGGGTCTTCTTACAATGAGCAGTTCTTC,CASSGSSYNEQFF